This T cell receptor (beta chain) was found in a study of OX40 agonist ivuxolimab in advanced cancers. Study summary: Age averaged about 60 years (range roughly 23 to 85), and around 78% were male.

Assay: immunoSEQ multiplex PCR; the TCRdb copy retains only in-frame clones and omits some. This table holds 55,000 to 80,000 clones, about 90% found once. This CDR3 region has 17 residues. Germline V gives CDR1 MNHNS, CDR2 SASEGT. J gave up 0 bases and V 3 bases, and 8 bases lay outside the gene matches. The TCR was taken from an adult with an advanced solid tumor such as melanoma, head and neck, liver or kidney cancer. J is TRBJ1-3 and V is TRBV6-1, with 7 bases matching TRBD1. Specimen: CD4+ or CD8+ T cells sorted from blood, collected in a trial of the OX40 agonist ivuxolimab. CDR3 in amino acids: CASSEGWTGSSGNTIYF. CDR3 coding DNA: TGTGCCAGCAGTGAGGGTTGGACAGGATCCTCTGGAAACACCATATATTTT.